This T cell receptor (beta chain) emerged from a study of cytomegalovirus exposure and HLA in healthy donors listed by TCRdb under 2017. For context, the study as a whole: An earlier analysis of approximately 590 of the donors reported more than 250 Gb of sequence data and 117 million unique TCR beta sequences from about 179 million T cells. About 280 gigabases of sequencing data and around 80 million unique TCR sequences made up an early release that covered around 640 HLA-typed donors. Of the roughly 390 genotyped donors, roughly 80% were placed in the genetic ancestry cluster associated with self-reported Caucasian donors. The study was designed to test whether signatures of past pathogen exposure could be identified by cataloging public T cell receptors. The study profiled the T cell repertoires of about 720 subjects by immunosequencing and related them to cytomegalovirus serostatus. A separate validation cohort of about 110 different subjects was used in addition to the roughly 640-subject first cohort. High-throughput TCR immunosequencing, statistical association of individual TCRs with disease status, and machine learning were combined to predict cytomegalovirus infection status. To study patterns of TCR occurrence, a later analysis re-analyzed previously published TCR beta repertoires from more than 550 donors and added high-resolution HLA genotyping. In the later analysis, no new phenotypic data were used to find candidate immune exposures; instead, reliance was placed on TCR beta sequences and their occurrence across donors. In an earlier analysis of 500 to 650 of the donors, high-throughput TCR beta sequencing was used to judge whether each TCR beta V gene segment behaved as functional or pseudogenic. Alongside the repertoire data, information on donor age, sex, ethnicity and CMV serostatus was compiled. A later genetic analysis took genome-wide SNP genotypes for about three fifths of the 666 donors and used that subset as a discovery cohort. All discovery cohort repertoires had been generated using a single sequencing platform. HLA typing covered class I and class II loci at four-digit resolution. Typing coverage differed by locus: A, B, C, DRB1 and DQB1 were typed in about 629-630 donors, DQA1 in about 550, DPA1 in around 610, and DPB1 in 472. A few DR-DQ haplotypes were treated as single units for association and clustering because of strong linkage in the cohort. On average, over 200,000 unique TCR beta nucleotide sequences were sequenced per donor among 398 genotyped donors of the cohort, with roughly 18% of those sequences being non-productive. The study at large found these results: Some IMGT-functional V segments, including TRBV6-2 and TRBV6-3, could not be distinguished by the 87-base-pair reads and were therefore excluded. Correlated functional status among segregating V segments might be attributable to linkage disequilibrium, but an unknown experimental factor could not be ruled out. Because some donors lacked HLA typing at each locus, the association tests relied only on the typed subset. According to a later analysis, parvovirus B19, influenza, CMV and Epstein-Barr virus appeared linked to several top co-occurrence clusters. Strong co-occurrence of HLA alleles, especially DR and DQ, made assigning TCR associations to individual alleles difficult. A few of the identified cytomegalovirus-associated TCR beta chains were confirmed in vitro to be specific for cytomegalovirus antigens. According to a later genetic analysis, donors in an Asian-associated ancestry cluster had fewer N-insertions in productive TCRs than the approximately 630-donor mean. In a later analysis, 16,951 TCR beta sequences were associated with specific HLA alleles at a false discovery rate of 0.05. According to the authors, the approach could potentially be generalized to other disease states and immunological phenotypes. Cytomegalovirus status was reported to be diagnosed by the classifier with high specificity and sensitivity in both the original and validation cohorts. Because counts were too low, seventeen rarely observed V segments, including chromosome 9 orphons, were excluded from the earlier analysis of about 500 of the donors. Most CMV-associated TCR beta chains appeared to be HLA-restricted in a later analysis, and the HLA associations seemed to be driven largely by CMV exposure. A later genetic analysis associated a missense DCLRE1C variant with V-gene and J-gene trimming of TCR beta chains, and an independent cohort replicated the association. A further reported finding was that TCR beta sequences accurately predicted the HLA-A and HLA-B alleles for most subjects in the first cohort. In a later analysis, TCR association rates were found to vary across HLA loci, with the most associated TCRs seen for DRB1 alleles and the fewest for HLA-C alleles. CMV serostatus was the only immune exposure information available for the cohort. Across donors, most TCR sequences were observed very rarely, whereas some public TCRs were present in many individuals. A cluster of highly shared sequence variants was judged likely to be a technical artifact of the sequencing pipeline. Presence/absence analyses assumed roughly uniform sequencing depth across donors, an assumption that may not hold. A total of about 150 TCR beta chains were listed by the study as associated with cytomegalovirus. In an earlier analysis of over 550 of the donors, most TCR beta V segments were observed in productive rearrangements about 87% or about 30% of the time, broadly matching IMGT annotations. Compared with equally common non-associated chains, HLA-associated TCR beta chains in a later analysis were more clonally expanded and had lower generation probabilities. This cohort had only TCR beta chains sequenced, and the lack of alpha or paired-chain data limited which features could be detected.

Library generation was performed with the immunoSEQ multiplex PCR assay. A mixture of 60 forward primers for TCR Vbeta segments and 13 reverse primers for TCR Jbeta segments was used in the multiplex PCR. A multiplex PCR assay on genomic DNA amplified the CDR3 region of rearranged TCR beta genes. On the Illumina HiSeq System, the amplified TCR beta libraries were sequenced as 87-base-pair reads. In the original analysis: A later analysis counted some 80 million unique TCR beta chains across the 550 to 750 repertoires, and 10 million to 11 million of these chains were shared by at least two donors. Raw reads were error-corrected and collapsed into unique sequences by a nearest-neighbor algorithm in which closely related sequences were merged to remove PCR and sequencing errors. To assign V, D and J gene segments, CDR3 sequences were aligned to IMGT reference sequences. For a sequence to be retained, a match of at least six nucleotides was required to both a V gene segment and a J gene segment. A rearrangement was called productive if the CDR3 had no stop codons and remained in frame with V and J, and every other rearrangement was called non-productive. CDR3 was defined according to IMGT convention as the region running from the second conserved V-encoded cysteine to the conserved J-encoded phenylalanine. The earlier analysis of around 640 of the donors excluded sequences that lacked an unambiguous match to a single V gene segment. An earlier analysis of over 450 of the donors classified V segments as functional when productive rearrangements were above 56.7% and as segregating when the standard deviation between donors was above 5%. A statistical classification framework was built to diagnose cytomegalovirus status from the catalog of TCR beta chain sequences. A later analysis assigned V and J genes by comparing TCR nucleotide sequences with IMGT/GENE-DB human TR gene sequences. The TCRdist pipeline was used in a later analysis to assign CDR3 sequences and most-parsimonious VDJ recombination scenarios. In a later analysis, every TCR beta chain was defined by the combination of its CDR3 amino acid sequence and its V-gene family, and reads without a unique V-gene family were dropped. A later analysis removed 450 to 600 highly shared, low-generation-probability nucleotide sequences to deal with suspected cross-contamination and a sequencing artifact. In a later analysis, a clonal expansion index was calculated for each public chain from normalized within-repertoire ranks of inferred template counts. Generation probabilities in a later analysis came from a VDJ recombination model fitted to out-of-frame rearrangements, and those results were checked against IGoR. A later analysis scored TCR-TCR, TCR-HLA and TCR-CMV co-occurrence with hypergeometric tests, applying a repertoire-size bias correction to TCR pairs. To estimate false discovery rates, a later analysis permuted the HLA or CMV assignments 20 times. In a later analysis, co-occurring TCRs were grouped using DBSCAN, with TCRdist sequence similarity added in when clustering inside HLA-allele-positive subsets. For co-occurrence clustering, repertoires with fewer than 30,000 or more than 120,000 public chains were excluded, along with a handful of repertoires with anomalous nucleotide sharing. TCRdb mirrors the immuneACCESS table, restricted to in-frame sequences. Some clones are absent from its copies; in checked studies, under half trace to an unresolved V gene, and the reason for the others is unknown. The D gene and trimming were derived from the DNA, and the V and J assignments and clone size from that table. A total of more than 100,000 clones appear in this sample, approximately 80% of them only once. The ten largest make up 0.24% of the sample.

Taken from cysteine to phenylalanine, the CDR3 has 16 residues. The read is trimmed to its CDR3 DNA, 48 bases read in frame from base 1. V has 1 base trimmed and J has 6 bases trimmed; junction bases matching no gene number 9. From the germline V gene (reference sequence), CDR1 is LNHNV and CDR2 is YYDKDF. With respect to this clone: It has no known antigen specificity. No base quality information exists; no much larger clone differs at one position.

The cohort comprised under 700 healthy bone marrow donors. All cohort members were sampled while nominally healthy, although unrecorded immune exposures were likely present. The donor tested CMV seronegative and was one of the 352 seronegative cohort members. A peripheral blood sample was provided by each donor, and peripheral blood mononuclear cells were used for TCR beta sequencing. Genomic DNA was extracted from the blood cell samples with the Qiagen DNeasy Blood Extraction Kit. The chain employs TRBV15 and TRBJ2-1; 7 central nucleotides agree with TRBD2. The sample was PBMCs. The clonotype was recovered from a man aged 50 to 59 in good health and CMV-seronegative. Here is the DNA: TGTGCCACCAGCAGAGCTCTTTCGGGACTAAGCAATGAGCAGTTCTTC. Its amino acids are CATSRALSGLSNEQFF.